The entry below gives a single T cell receptor (beta chain) sequence along with its context. Its antigen is unknown. The data belong to a study of PD-1 blockade in mismatch repair-deficient tumors. Study findings and constraints: Tumor-resident clones, often absent from pretreatment blood, expanded after pembrolizumab and then contracted.

Profiling relied on immunoSEQ multiplex PCR, and the TCRdb table lists in-frame clones only, not all of them. The table shows about 110,000 clones, with around 80% occurring only once. Trimming pared 3 bases from V and 2 bases from J, leaving 15 bases between. The CDR3 length is 17 residues. From germline, CDR1 is SGDLS and CDR2 YYNGEE. Sample: peripheral blood, taken 60 weeks after starting pembrolizumab. The chain recombines TRBV9 with TRBJ2-6; D might be TRBD1 or TRBD2, each matching 5 bases. This TCR was sampled from an adult with mismatch repair-deficient cancer. CDR3 region: CASSEGPIPTGANVLTF. The CDR3 DNA is TGTGCCAGCAGCGAGGGACCTATACCTACTGGGGCCAACGTCCTGACTTTC.